The TCR beta chain described here comes from a study of blood T cell repertoires in COVID-19. Whole-study context: Researchers got acute and convalescent COVID-19 samples from the United States, Italy and Spain.

Measured with immunoSEQ multiplex PCR; TCRdb has only the in-frame clones, and not every one. The table includes fewer than 500,000 clones, roughly 87% detected once. Ages ranged from roughly 18 to 100 years, with residence in around 24 US areas. Germline CDR1 is MNHEY and CDR2 is SVGEGT. The length of the CDR3 is 17 residues. V gave up 1 base and J gave up 7 bases; unmatched junction bases: 7. This sequence originates from a woman aged 18-29 years who had recovered from COVID-19. The sequencing sample was made of PBMCs or T cells enriched from blood (not recorded which). This sequence joins TRBV6-2 or TRBV6-3 and TRBJ2-1, with 13 nucleotides matching TRBD2. DNA of the CDR3: TGTGCCAGCAGTTACTGGGAATGGACTAGCGGGGGAAATGAGCAGTTCTTC. Translated: CASSYWEWTSGGNEQFF.